A selection of T cell receptor beta chains follows, all from one sample in a study of CD8+ T cells in alopecia areata. Clones were read by immunoSEQ multiplex PCR, and TCRdb kept only the in-frame ones, dropping some. The sample contains about 280,000 clones, about three fifths of which appear only once. Sequenced here: CD4+ T cells sorted from blood, sampled at week 24, from a patient treated with tofacitinib. All receptors come from a human donor with alopecia areata. CDR3s include the opening cysteine and the closing phenylalanine or tryptophan. The D gene is left open where the match is weak. Clone size appears in some rows only: once, few, many, or a class for an expanded clone.

NA	TRBV29-1	NA	TRBJ1-1	TGCAGCGTTGGCCATAGACAGTCGAACACTGAAGCTTTCTTT	CSVGHRQSNTEAFF
NA	TRBV4-1	many	TRBJ2-5	TGCGCCAGCAGCCAAGATCAGAGTATCGGAGAGACCCAGTACTTC	CASSQDQSIGETQYF
TRBD2	TRBV7-2	NA	TRBJ2-3	TGTGCCAGCAGCCCTGGACTAGACGCAGATACGCAGTATTTT	CASSPGLDADTQYF
NA	TRBV5-6	few	TRBJ2-5	TGTGCCAGCAGCTTCGGAGAGACCCAGTACTTC	CASSFGETQYF
TRBD1	TRBV4-2	NA	TRBJ1-2	TGTGCCAGCAGCCAAGTTGAATCGGGACAGGGGCTTGGCTACACCTTC	CASSQVESGQGLGYTF
NA	TRBV4-1	NA	TRBJ2-7	TGCGCCAGCAGCCCTTGGTTGGTACGGATCTCCTACGAGCAGTACTTC	CASSPWLVRISYEQYF
NA	TRBV28	few	TRBJ2-2	TGTGCCAGCAGTTTAGACAGGCTTTCCGGGGAGCTGTTTTTT	CASSLDRLSGELFF
NA	TRBV10-3	few	TRBJ2-5	TGTGCCATCAGTGAGTCGGGTTCACGGACGCGAGAGACCCAGTACTTC	CAISESGSRTRETQYF
NA	TRBV7-9	few	TRBJ1-2	TGTGCCAGCAGCTTGCCGGGAGAAGACTATGGCTACACCTTC	CASSLPGEDYGYTF
NA	TRBV29-1	NA	TRBJ2-6	TGCAGCGTCCGCTCTGGGGCCAACGTCCTGACTTTC	CSVRSGANVLTF
NA	TRBV30	NA	TRBJ1-2	TGTGCCTGGAGGACCTCGATAAACTATGGCTACACCTTC	CAWRTSINYGYTF
NA	TRBV29-1	NA	TRBJ2-5	TGCAGCGAACATCGGGCGAGAGGGGAGACCCAGTACTTC	CSEHRARGETQYF
NA	TRBV7-9	NA	TRBJ1-2	TGTGCCAGCAGCTTAGCGAGCGGGGCGTCCCCCCGCTACACCTTC	CASSLASGASPRYTF
TRBD1	TRBV2	NA	TRBJ2-4	TGTGCCAGCAGTTACTTGCCGGGACAGGGGAACATTCAGTACTTC	CASSYLPGQGNIQYF
NA	TRBV29-1	NA	TRBJ1-1	TGCAGCGTTGTCCTAGGACGGACGGACACTGAAGCTTTCTTT	CSVVLGRTDTEAFF
TRBD2	TRBV7-2	NA	TRBJ2-5	TGTGCCAGCAGCTTAGGGGGACTAGCGGGTGCCGGGGAGACCCAGTACTTC	CASSLGGLAGAGETQYF
TRBD1	TRBV29-1	NA	TRBJ1-1	TGCAGCGTCGCACAGGGGGCAGGAGCTTTCTTT	CSVAQGAGAFF
TRBD2	TRBV2	NA	TRBJ2-3	TGTGCCAGCACCGAGGACGGACTAGCGGGGGATACGCAGTATTTT	CASTEDGLAGDTQYF
NA	TRBV9	once	TRBJ2-3	TGTGCCAGCAGCTATGCGGGGAGCACAGATACGCAGTATTTT	CASSYAGSTDTQYF
NA	TRBV5-4	NA	TRBJ2-5	TGTGCCAGCAGCCAAGAAGGGCAGGGTGGGGAGACCCAGTACTTC	CASSQEGQGGETQYF
NA	TRBV7-2	NA	TRBJ1-4	TGTGCCAGCAGCTTACGAAGTAATGAAAAACTGTTTTTT	CASSLRSNEKLFF
NA	TRBV28	NA	TRBJ2-7	TGTGCCAGCAGTCCCGGTACGACCGCTGTCTCCGAGCAGTACTTC	CASSPGTTAVSEQYF